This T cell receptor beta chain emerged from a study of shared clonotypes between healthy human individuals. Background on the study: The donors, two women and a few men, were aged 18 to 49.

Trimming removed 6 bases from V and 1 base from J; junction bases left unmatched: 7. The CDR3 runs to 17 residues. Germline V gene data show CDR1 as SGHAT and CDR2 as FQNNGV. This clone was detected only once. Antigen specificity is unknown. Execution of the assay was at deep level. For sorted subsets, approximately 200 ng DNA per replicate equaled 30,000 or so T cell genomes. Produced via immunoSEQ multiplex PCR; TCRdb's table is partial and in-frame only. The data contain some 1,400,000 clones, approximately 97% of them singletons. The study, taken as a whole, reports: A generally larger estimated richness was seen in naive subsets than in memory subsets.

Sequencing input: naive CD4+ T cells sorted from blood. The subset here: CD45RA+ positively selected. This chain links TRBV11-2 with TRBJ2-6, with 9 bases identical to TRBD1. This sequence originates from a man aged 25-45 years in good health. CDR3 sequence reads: CASRRPGTGSGANVLTF. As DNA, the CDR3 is TGTGCCAGCAGACGTCCCGGGACAGGGTCTGGGGCCAACGTCCTGACTTTC.